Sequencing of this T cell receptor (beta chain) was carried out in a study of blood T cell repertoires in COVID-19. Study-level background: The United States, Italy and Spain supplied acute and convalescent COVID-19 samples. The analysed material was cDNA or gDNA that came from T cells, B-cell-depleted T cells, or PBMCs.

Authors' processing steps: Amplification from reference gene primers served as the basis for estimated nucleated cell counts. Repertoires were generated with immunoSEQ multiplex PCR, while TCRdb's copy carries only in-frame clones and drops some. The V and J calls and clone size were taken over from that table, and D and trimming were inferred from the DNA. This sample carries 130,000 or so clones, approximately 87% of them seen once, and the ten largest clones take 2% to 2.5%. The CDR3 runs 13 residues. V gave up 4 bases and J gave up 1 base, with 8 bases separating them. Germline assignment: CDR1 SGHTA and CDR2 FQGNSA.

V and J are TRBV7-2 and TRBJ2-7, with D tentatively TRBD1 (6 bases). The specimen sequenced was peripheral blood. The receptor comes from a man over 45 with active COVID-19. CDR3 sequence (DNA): TGTGCCAGCAGCTACGACAGGTCCTACGAGCAGTACTTC. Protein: CASSYDRSYEQYF. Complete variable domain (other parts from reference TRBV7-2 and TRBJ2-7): GAGVSQSPSNKVTEKGKDVELRCDPISGHTALYWYRQSLGQGLEFLIYFQGNSAPDKSGLPSDRFSAERTGGSVSTLTIQRTQQEDSAVYLCASSYDRSYEQYFGPGTRLTVT.